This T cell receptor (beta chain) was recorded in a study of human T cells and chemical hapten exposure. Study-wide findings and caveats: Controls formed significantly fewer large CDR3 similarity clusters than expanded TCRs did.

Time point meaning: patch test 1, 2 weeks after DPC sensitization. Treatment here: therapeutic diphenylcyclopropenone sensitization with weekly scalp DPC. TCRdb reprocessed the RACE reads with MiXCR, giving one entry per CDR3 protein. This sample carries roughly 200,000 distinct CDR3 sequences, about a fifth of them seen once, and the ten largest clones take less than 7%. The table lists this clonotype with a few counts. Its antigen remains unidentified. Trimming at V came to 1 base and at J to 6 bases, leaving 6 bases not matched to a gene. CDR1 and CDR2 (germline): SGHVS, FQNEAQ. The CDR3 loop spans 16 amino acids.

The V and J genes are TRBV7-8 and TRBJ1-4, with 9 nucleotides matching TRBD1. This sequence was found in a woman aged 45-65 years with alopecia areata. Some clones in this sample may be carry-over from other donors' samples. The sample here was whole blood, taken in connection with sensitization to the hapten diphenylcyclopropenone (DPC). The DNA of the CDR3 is TGTGCCAGCAGCTTAGTCCCCCGGACAGGGGATGAAAAACTGTTTTTT. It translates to CASSLVPRTGDEKLFF.